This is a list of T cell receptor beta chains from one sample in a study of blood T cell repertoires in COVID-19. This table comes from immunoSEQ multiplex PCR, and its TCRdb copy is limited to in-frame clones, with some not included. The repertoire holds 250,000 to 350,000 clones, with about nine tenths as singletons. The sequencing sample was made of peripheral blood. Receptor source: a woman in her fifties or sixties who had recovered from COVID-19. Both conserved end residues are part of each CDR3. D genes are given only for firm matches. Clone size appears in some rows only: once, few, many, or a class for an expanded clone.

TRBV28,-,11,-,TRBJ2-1,CASSSPLEQFF,TGTGCCAGCAGTTCCCCCCTGGAGCAGTTCTTC
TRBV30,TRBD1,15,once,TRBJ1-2,CAWSVYPGQGLRHTF,TGTGCCTGGAGTGTCTACCCAGGACAGGGCCTTCGGCACACCTTC
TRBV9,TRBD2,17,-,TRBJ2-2,CASSVLGLAEYTGELFF,TGTGCCAGCAGCGTCTTAGGACTAGCGGAATACACCGGGGAGCTGTTTTTT
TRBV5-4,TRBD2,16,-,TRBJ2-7,CASSLGGLAGDSEQYF,TGTGCCAGCAGCTTGGGTGGGCTAGCGGGAGATAGCGAGCAGTACTTC
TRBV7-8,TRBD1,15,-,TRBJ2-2,CASSAETGFAGELFF,TGTGCCAGCAGCGCAGAGACAGGGTTTGCCGGGGAGCTGTTTTTT
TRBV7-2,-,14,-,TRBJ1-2,CASIMTGGTYGYTF,TGTGCCAGCATCATGACGGGGGGCACATATGGCTACACCTTC
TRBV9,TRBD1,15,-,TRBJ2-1,CASSEQGAWYNEQFF,TGTGCCAGCAGTGAACAGGGGGCATGGTACAATGAGCAGTTCTTC
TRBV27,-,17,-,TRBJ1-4,CASSPRRRWSSNEKLFF,TGTGCCAGCAGTCCCCGACGGCGATGGAGCTCTAATGAAAAACTGTTTTTT
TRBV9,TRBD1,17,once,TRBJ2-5,CASSPKGTGLFQETQYF,TGTGCCAGCAGCCCGAAGGGGACAGGGTTATTTCAAGAGACCCAGTACTTC
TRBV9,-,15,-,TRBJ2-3,CASSVVSRGADTQYF,TGTGCCAGCAGCGTAGTGAGCCGGGGGGCTGATACGCAGTATTTT
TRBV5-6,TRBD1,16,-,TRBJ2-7,CASSPRGGQGSYEQYF,TGTGCCAGCAGCCCACGCGGGGGACAGGGGTCCTACGAGCAGTACTTC
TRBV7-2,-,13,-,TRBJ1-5,CASSLGGGQPQHF,TGTGCCAGCAGCTTAGGCGGGGGCCAGCCCCAGCATTTT
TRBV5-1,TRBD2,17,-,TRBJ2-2,CASSSGTSGRVTGELFF,TGCGCCAGCAGCTCCGGGACTAGCGGGAGGGTAACCGGGGAGCTGTTTTTT
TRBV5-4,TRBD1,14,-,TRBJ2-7,CASSLDRGSYEQYF,TGTGCCAGCAGCTTGGACAGGGGCTCCTACGAGCAGTACTTC
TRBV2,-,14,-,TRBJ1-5,CASSEYDIGQPQHF,TGTGCCAGCAGTGAATATGATATCGGTCAGCCCCAGCATTTT
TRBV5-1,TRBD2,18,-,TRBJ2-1,CASSLEGSGRVSYNEQFF,TGCGCCAGCAGCTTGGAGGGTAGCGGGAGGGTCTCCTACAATGAGCAGTTCTTC
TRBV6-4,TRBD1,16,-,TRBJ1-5,CASSRQGVDSNQPQHF,TGTGCCAGCAGTAGACAGGGGGTGGATAGCAATCAGCCCCAGCATTTT
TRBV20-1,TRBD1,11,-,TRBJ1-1,CSASKDREAFF,TGCAGTGCTTCTAAGGACAGGGAAGCTTTCTTT
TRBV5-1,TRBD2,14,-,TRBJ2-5,CASSGGETFETQYF,TGCGCCAGCAGCGGGGGGGAAACTTTTGAGACCCAGTACTTC
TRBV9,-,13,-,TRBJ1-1,CASSSGVGSEAFF,TGTGCCAGCAGCTCAGGCGTCGGTAGTGAAGCTTTCTTT
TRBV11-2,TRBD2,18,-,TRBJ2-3,CASFSGRASQGLGDTQYF,TGTGCCAGCTTTAGCGGGAGGGCCTCACAGGGGCTCGGAGATACGCAGTATTTT
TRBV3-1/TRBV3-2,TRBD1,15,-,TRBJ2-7,CASSYGQAIAYEQYF,TGTGCCAGCAGCTACGGACAGGCAATCGCCTACGAGCAGTACTTC
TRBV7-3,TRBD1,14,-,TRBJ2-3,CASSSRQGGDTQYF,TGTGCCAGCAGCTCCCGACAGGGGGGAGATACGCAGTATTTT
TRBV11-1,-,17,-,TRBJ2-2,CASSLAPGTPITGELFF,TGTGCCAGCAGCTTAGCGCCCGGGACACCCATCACCGGGGAGCTGTTTTTT
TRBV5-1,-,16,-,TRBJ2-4,CASSMDAGLAKNIQYF,TGCGCCAGCAGCATGGATGCGGGTTTAGCCAAAAACATTCAGTACTTC
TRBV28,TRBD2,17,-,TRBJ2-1,CASSSRTSGRFHNEQFF,TGTGCCAGCAGTTCCCGGACTAGCGGGAGGTTCCACAATGAGCAGTTCTTC
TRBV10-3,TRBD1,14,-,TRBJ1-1,CAIRSQGAGGEAFF,TGTGCCATCAGGTCACAGGGGGCGGGGGGTGAAGCTTTCTTT
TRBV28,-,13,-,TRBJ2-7,CASSLTRPYEQYF,TGTGCCAGCAGCCTAACGCGGCCCTACGAGCAGTACTTC
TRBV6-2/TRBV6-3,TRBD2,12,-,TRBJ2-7,CASSSLGGEQYF,TGTGCCAGCAGTTCCCTGGGGGGGGAGCAGTACTTC
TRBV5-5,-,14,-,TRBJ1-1,CASSLLSGNTEAFF,TGTGCCAGCAGCTTATTATCAGGGAACACTGAAGCTTTCTTT
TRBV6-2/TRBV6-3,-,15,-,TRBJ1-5,CASSSNRRGNQPQHF,TGTGCCAGCAGTTCGAACAGGCGCGGCAATCAGCCCCAGCATTTT
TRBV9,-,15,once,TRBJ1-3,CASSVGAYSGNTIYF,TGTGCCAGCAGCGTAGGGGCCTACTCTGGAAACACCATATATTTT
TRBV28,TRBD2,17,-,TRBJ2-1,CASSPGAGGGSYNEQFF,TGTGCCAGCAGCCCCGGTGCGGGGGGGGGCTCCTACAATGAGCAGTTCTTC
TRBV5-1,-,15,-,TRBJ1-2,CASSLRGTGTDGYTF,TGCGCCAGCAGCTTACGGGGAACAGGGACGGATGGCTACACCTTC
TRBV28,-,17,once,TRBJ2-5,CASSLRGSRGPRDYQYF,TGTGCCAGCAGTTTACGGGGAAGCAGGGGACCAAGAGACTATCAGTACTTC
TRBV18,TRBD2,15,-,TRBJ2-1,CASSPGTSAYNEQFF,TGTGCCAGCTCACCGGGGACTAGCGCCTACAATGAGCAGTTCTTC
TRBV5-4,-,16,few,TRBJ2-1,CASRTWGGRKGNEQFF,TGTGCCAGCAGAACCTGGGGGGGGCGCAAGGGAAATGAGCAGTTCTTC
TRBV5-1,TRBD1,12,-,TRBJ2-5,CASSLRQGDQYF,TGCGCCAGCAGCTTGAGACAGGGTGACCAGTACTTC
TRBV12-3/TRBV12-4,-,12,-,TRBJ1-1,CASRTGQLAAFF,TGTGCCAGCAGGACCGGACAGCTTGCAGCTTTCTTT
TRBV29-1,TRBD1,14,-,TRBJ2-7,CSVKLGQGAYEQYF,TGCAGCGTTAAATTGGGACAGGGGGCGTACGAGCAGTACTTC
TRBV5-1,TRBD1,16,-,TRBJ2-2,CASSLGDRGHTGELFF,TGCGCCAGCAGCTTGGGGGACAGGGGGCACACCGGGGAGCTGTTTTTT